These T cell receptor beta chains were read from a single sample in a study of OX40 agonist ivuxolimab in advanced cancers. Data came from immunoSEQ multiplex PCR; TCRdb stores just in-frame clones and leaves some out. The data hold fewer than 70,000 clones, with around 80% observed a single time. This specimen consisted of CD4+ or CD8+ T cells sorted from blood, obtained in a trial of the OX40 agonist ivuxolimab. These receptors were collected from an adult with an advanced solid tumor such as melanoma, head and neck, liver or kidney cancer. Each CDR3 is given with its conserved first and last residue. The D gene is left open where the match is weak. Not every row has a clone size; where given, it reads once, few, many or a size class.

>TRBJ1-2|TRBV7-9|.|TRBD1
TGTGCCAGCAGCTTAGGACAGGGAGGCTACACCTTC
CASSLGQGGYTF
>TRBJ1-6|TRBV6-1|.|.
TGTGCCAGCAGTGAGCAGTTAGGCGCTTCTCCCCTCCACTTT
CASSEQLGASPLHF
>TRBJ2-1|TRBV11-3|.|TRBD1
TGTGCCAGCAGCCAGGGGGCGAGCAGCAATGAGCAGTTCTTC
CASSQGASSNEQFF
>TRBJ2-5|TRBV7-6|.|.
TGTGCCAGCAGCTTATTTGACGGACAAGAGACCCAGTACTTC
CASSLFDGQETQYF
>TRBJ1-2|TRBV19|.|.
TGTGCCAGTTCGCAGCTTCGGGGGCTAGGAACCTTC
CASSQLRGLGTF
>TRBJ2-3|TRBV19|.|.
TGTGCCAGTAAGTGGGTTAGCACAGATACGCAGTATTTT
CASKWVSTDTQYF
>TRBJ1-6|TRBV5-1|.|.
TGCGCCAGCAGCTTGGAAGGCCCAAGGGATTCACCCCTCCACTTT
CASSLEGPRDSPLHF
>TRBJ2-2|TRBV5-6|.|TRBD1
TGTGCCAGCAGATGGAACAGGGGGCTTAACACCGGGGAGCTGTTTTTT
CASRWNRGLNTGELFF
>TRBJ1-5|TRBV19|.|TRBD1
TGTGCCAGTAGCATTACAGGGGTTCAGCCCCAGCATTTT
CASSITGVQPQHF
>TRBJ2-3|TRBV12-5|.|TRBD2
TGTGCTAGTGGTTCGGGTGGGACTAGCGGGGGCACCCTGGCAGATACGCAGTATTTT
CASGSGGTSGGTLADTQYF
>TRBJ1-3|TRBV19|.|.
TGTGCCAGTAGTATCCAGGGACTCCCGTACTCTGGAAACACCATATATTTT
CASSIQGLPYSGNTIYF
>TRBJ1-3|TRBV19|.|.
TGTGCCAGTAGTACCTACCGGACTGGTGGAAACACCATATATTTT
CASSTYRTGGNTIYF
>TRBJ1-2|TRBV7-9|once|.
TGTGCCAGCAGCTTAGAGGTGGAAAGGACCTTC
CASSLEVERTF
>TRBJ1-6|TRBV7-2|.|TRBD1
TGTGCCAGCACCCTCGGGGACAGGGGGTATAATTCACCCCTCCACTTT
CASTLGDRGYNSPLHF
>TRBJ2-5|TRBV19|.|.
TGTGCCAGTAGTGGTGGGGAGACCCAGTACTTC
CASSGGETQYF
>TRBJ1-4|TRBV7-2|.|TRBD1
TGTGCCAGCAGCTTAGTCGGGGGACAGGGCTTTTATGAAAAACTGTTTTTT
CASSLVGGQGFYEKLFF
>TRBJ2-1|TRBV5-1|.|.
TGCGCCAGCAGCTTGGAGACAGGCCCATACAATGAGCAGTTCTTC
CASSLETGPYNEQFF
>TRBJ1-2|TRBV6-1|.|.
TGTGCCAGCAGTGAAAATTATGTCGAGGACAGCTATGGCTACACCTTC
CASSENYVEDSYGYTF